The 16 T cell receptor beta chains below come from one sample, sequenced in a study of shared clonotypes between healthy human individuals (dated by TCRdb to 2018 to 2020). The protocol used for the library was the immunoSEQ multiplex PCR assay. TCRdb took this table from immuneACCESS and kept in-frame rearrangements with V and J called. Such tables lack part of the clones; where checked against another copy, unresolved V genes explain under half of the gap, and the rest is unexplained. This sample comprises over 1.5 million clones, approximately 98% of them detected only once. The ten most abundant clones make up 0.45% of the sample. The sample consisted of naive CD4+ T cells sorted from blood. The cell subset or site label of this sample denotes: CD45RA+ positively selected. All receptors come from a man aged 25 to 45 in good health.

The V gene is TRBV14, the J gene TRBJ2-5; D gene unclear. The V gene's germline CDR1 is SGHDN and CDR2 FVKESK. This CDR3 contains 15 residues. V was clipped by 0 bases and J by 3 bases, with 11 bases between them. The CDR3 bases are TGTGCCAGCAGCCAAGATATCAACGGTAAAGAGACCCAGTACTTC. It codes for CASSQDINGKETQYF.

In the case of this clone: Other DNA variants within this sample encode the same CDR3. The V gene is TRBV18, the J gene TRBJ1-5; TRBD1 agrees at 10 bases. The V gene's germline CDR1 is KGHSH and CDR2 LQKENI. This CDR3 comprises 15 residues. The J segment lost 4 bases and the V segment lost 2 bases, leaving 2 bases of the junction unmatched. The CDR3 sequence: CASSPRGQGNQPQHF. The DNA of the CDR3 is TGTGCCAGCTCACCAAGGGGACAGGGGAATCAGCCCCAGCATTTT. The full variable domain, rest sourced from reference TRBV18 and TRBJ1-5, is NAGVMQNPRHLVRRRGQEARLRCSPMKGHSHVYWYRQLPEEGLKFMVYLQKENIIDESGMPKERFSAEFPKEGPSILRIQQVVRGDSAAYFCASSPRGQGNQPQHFGDGTRLSIL.

The CDR3 reads CASSLKVSGTRRDTQYF. CDR3 nucleotides: TGTGCCAGCAGCTTGAAAGTTAGCGGAACGCGACGTGATACGCAGTATTTT. The chain links TRBV5-6 to TRBJ2-3; tentative D call: TRBD2 (6 bases). Germline V CDR1 and CDR2: SGHDT, YYEEEE. V was cut by 1 base and J by 6 bases, with 21 bases left in between. This CDR3 spans 17 amino acids.

In regard to this clone: Different DNA sequences within this sample yield the same CDR3. V and J are TRBV10-1 and TRBJ2-1; TRBD2 matches 9 bases. With 3 bases clipped from V and 4 bases from J, the junction kept 4 bases outside the gene matches. This CDR3 contains 15 residues. Germline-derived CDR1 and CDR2 are WNHNN and SYGVQD (reference sequence). CDR3 region: CASSDRLAGYNEQFF. The CDR3 DNA sequence: TGCGCCAGCAGTGATAGGCTAGCGGGATACAATGAGCAGTTCTTC.

The rearrangement uses TRBV7-9 and TRBJ2-5, with TRBD1 matching over 7 bases. Germline loops: CDR1 SEHNR, CDR2 FQNEAQ (reference sequence). The V and J ends lost 4 bases and 4 bases, in that order; junction bases with no gene match: 3. This CDR3 has 13 amino acids. The CDR3, as DNA: TGTGCCAGCAGCTATACAGGGGCAGAGACCCAGTACTTC. Its translation is CASSYTGAETQYF.

The V call is TRBV27, the J call TRBJ2-5; tentatively, D is TRBD2 (5 bases). Germline V gene lookup returns CDR1 MNHEY and CDR2 SMNVEV (reference sequence). V lost 7 bases and J 12 bases, leaving 12 bases between the germline ends. This CDR3 is built from 10 residues. As DNA, the CDR3 is TGTGCCAGCACGGGCGGGCTGGAGTACTTC. This sequence encodes CASTGGLEYF.

This clone was seen just once. The chain combines TRBV5-1 with TRBJ2-1, with a tentative D call TRBD2 (6 bases). V lost 4 bases and J 8 bases, leaving 13 bases between the germline ends. Per germline, CDR1 SGHRS and CDR2 YFSETQ. The CDR3 is 13 amino acids. CDR3 nucleotide sequence: TGCGCCAGCAGCAAAGGGACTTCCGATGAGCAGTTCTTC. It yields the protein CASSKGTSDEQFF.

The rearrangement links TRBV7-2 to TRBJ2-3; possibly TRBD2 for D (5 bases). Trimming pared 1 base from V and 8 bases from J, leaving 16 bases between. CDR3 length: 15 residues. In germline, CDR1 is SGHTA, CDR2 FQGNSA. CDR3 sequence reads: CASSLDRRSGGTQYF. CDR3 in DNA: TGTGCCAGCAGCTTAGATCGTAGGAGCGGAGGTACGCAGTATTTT.

The chain is built from TRBV5-1 and TRBJ2-5; 12 bases line up with TRBD2. The CDR3 totals 20 residues. V dropped 1 base and J dropped 5; count of bases not matched to a gene: 18. Germline CDR1 reads SGHRS; CDR2 reads YFSETQ. CDR3 sequence reads: CASSLTTRRTSGIGVETQYF. In nucleotides, the CDR3 is TGCGCCAGCAGCTTGACCACCCGGCGGACTAGCGGGATCGGGGTGGAGACCCAGTACTTC.

CDR3 sequence: CASSRTGGTDTQYF. The DNA of the CDR3 is TGCGCCAGCAGCCGGACAGGAGGCACAGATACGCAGTATTTT. The chain is built from TRBV5-1 and TRBJ2-3; 7 bases match TRBD1. The CDR3 runs 14 residues. Losses at the gene ends were 4 bases for V and 1 base for J; bases not matched to a gene: 3. Germline V gives CDR1 SGHRS, CDR2 YFSETQ.

Comments on this clone: Other nucleotide sequences from this sample produce the same CDR3. The CDR3 DNA reads TGCGCCAGCAGCTTATCCGGAAACACCATATATTTT. This sequence encodes CASSLSGNTIYF. The rearrangement uses TRBV5-1 and TRBJ1-3; D is unresolved. Germline CDR1 is SGHRS and CDR2 is YFSETQ. CDR3 length equals 12 residues. The V gene lost 2 bases and the J gene lost 4 bases, with 4 bases spanning the gap. The full variable domain, its missing parts supplied by reference TRBV5-1 and TRBJ1-3, is KAGVTQTPRYLIKTRGQQVTLSCSPISGHRSVSWYQQTPGQGLQFLFEYFSETQRNKGNFPGRFSGRQFSNSRSEMNVSTLELGDSALYLCASSLSGNTIYFGEGSWLTVV.

The chain links TRBV28 to TRBJ1-2; D is unresolved. Germline V CDR1 and CDR2: MDHEN, SYDVKM. The V end was cut by 1 base, the J end by 8 bases, with 20 bases between. This CDR3 spans 16 amino acids. In DNA, the CDR3 is TGTGCCAGCAGTTTATTTGGGCGCCCGGGAACAGCCGGCTACACCTTC. Translated, it gives CASSLFGRPGTAGYTF.

This clone was detected once. The chain links TRBV28 to TRBJ2-7; 11 nucleotides agree with TRBD2. The CDR3 is made up of 15 amino acids. V lost 6 bases to trimming and J lost 0 bases; unmatched junction nucleotides: 4. Germline CDR1 is MDHEN and CDR2 is SYDVKM. This CDR3 reads CASRSSGRSSYEQYF. CDR3 sequence (DNA): TGTGCCAGCAGATCTAGCGGGAGGAGCTCCTACGAGCAGTACTTC.

The CDR3 region is CASSIEQGAGNQPQHF. The CDR3 bases are TGTGCCAGTAGTATTGAACAGGGGGCTGGCAATCAGCCCCAGCATTTT. This chain links TRBV19 with TRBJ1-5, with 9 bases fitting TRBD1. V shed 3 bases, J shed 2 bases, and the junction held 5 bases outside the gene matches. The CDR3 is made up of 16 amino acids. Germline loops: CDR1 LNHDA, CDR2 SQIVND (reference sequence).

J is TRBJ1-4 and V is TRBV5-5; 8 bases fit TRBD1. Germline V gene lookup returns CDR1 SGHKS and CDR2 YYEKEE (reference sequence). Trimming removed 4 bases from V and 4 bases from J; junction bases left unmatched: 3. The CDR3 consists of 14 residues. Here the CDR3 DNA reads TGTGCCAGCAGCCGGGACAGGTATAATGAAAAACTGTTTTTT. Protein: CASSRDRYNEKLFF.

The chain combines TRBV5-1 with TRBJ2-1; 10 bases align to TRBD2. J lost 3 bases, V lost 4 bases, and 4 bases had no gene match. Germline values: CDR1 SGHRS, CDR2 YFSETQ. This CDR3 spans 15 amino acids. DNA of the CDR3: TGCGCCAGCAGCATAGCGGGGGGAAACTACAATGAGCAGTTCTTC. Its translation: CASSIAGGNYNEQFF.